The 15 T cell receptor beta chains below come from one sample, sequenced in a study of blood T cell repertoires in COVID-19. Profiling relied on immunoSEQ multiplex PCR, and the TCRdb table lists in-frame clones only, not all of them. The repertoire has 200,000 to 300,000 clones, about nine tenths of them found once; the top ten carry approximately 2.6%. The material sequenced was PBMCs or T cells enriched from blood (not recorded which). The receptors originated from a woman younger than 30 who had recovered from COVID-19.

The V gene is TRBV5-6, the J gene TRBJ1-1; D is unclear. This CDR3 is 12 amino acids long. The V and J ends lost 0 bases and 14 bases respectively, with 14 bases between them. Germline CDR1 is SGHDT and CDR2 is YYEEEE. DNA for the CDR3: TGTGCCAGCAGCTTGGCCGTGGGTGGACTATTCTTT. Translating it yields CASSLAVGGLFF. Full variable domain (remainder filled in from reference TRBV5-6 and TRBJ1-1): DAGVTQSPTHLIKTRGQQVTLRCSPKSGHDTVSWYQQALGQGPQFIFQYYEEEERQRGNFPDRFSGHQFPNYSSELNVNALLLGDSALYLCASSLAVGGLFFGQGTRLTVV.

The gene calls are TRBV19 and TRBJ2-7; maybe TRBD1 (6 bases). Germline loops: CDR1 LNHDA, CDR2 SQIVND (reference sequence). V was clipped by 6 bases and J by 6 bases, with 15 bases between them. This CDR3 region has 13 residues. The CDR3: CASSFDRTSEQYF. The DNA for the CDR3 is TGTGCCAGTAGCTTCGACAGGACCAGCGAGCAGTACTTC.

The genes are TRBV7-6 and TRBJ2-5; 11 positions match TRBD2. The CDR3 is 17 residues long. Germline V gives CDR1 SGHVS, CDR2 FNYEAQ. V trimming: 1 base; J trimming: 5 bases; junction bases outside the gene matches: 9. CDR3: CASSLEGTSGSQETQYF. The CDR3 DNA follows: TGTGCCAGCAGCTTAGAAGGAACTAGCGGGAGCCAGGAGACCCAGTACTTC.

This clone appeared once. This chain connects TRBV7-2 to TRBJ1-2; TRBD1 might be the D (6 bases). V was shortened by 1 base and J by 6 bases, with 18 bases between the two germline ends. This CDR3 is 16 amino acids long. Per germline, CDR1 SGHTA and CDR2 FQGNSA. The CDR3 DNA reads TGTGCCAGCAGCTTAGTGGGAGGGGGTCGAGTGGATGGCTACACCTTC. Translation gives CASSLVGGGRVDGYTF.

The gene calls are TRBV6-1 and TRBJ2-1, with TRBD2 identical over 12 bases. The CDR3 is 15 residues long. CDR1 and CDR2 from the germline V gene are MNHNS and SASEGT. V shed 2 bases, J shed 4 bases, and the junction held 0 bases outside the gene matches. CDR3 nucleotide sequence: TGTGCCAGCAGTGAAACTAGCGGGAGGTACAATGAGCAGTTCTTC. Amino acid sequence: CASSETSGRYNEQFF.

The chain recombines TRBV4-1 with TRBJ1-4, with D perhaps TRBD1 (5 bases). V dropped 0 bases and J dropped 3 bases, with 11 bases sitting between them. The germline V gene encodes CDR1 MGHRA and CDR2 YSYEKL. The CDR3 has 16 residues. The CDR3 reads CASSQEGEDPNEKLFF. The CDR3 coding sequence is TGCGCCAGCAGCCAAGAAGGGGAAGACCCTAATGAAAAACTGTTTTTT.

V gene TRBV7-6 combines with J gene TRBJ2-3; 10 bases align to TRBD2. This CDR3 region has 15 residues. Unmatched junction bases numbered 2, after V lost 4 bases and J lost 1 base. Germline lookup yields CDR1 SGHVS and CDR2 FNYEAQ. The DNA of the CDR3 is TGTGCCAGCAGCTCAGCGGGAGGGGGCACAGATACGCAGTATTTT. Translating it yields CASSSAGGGTDTQYF.

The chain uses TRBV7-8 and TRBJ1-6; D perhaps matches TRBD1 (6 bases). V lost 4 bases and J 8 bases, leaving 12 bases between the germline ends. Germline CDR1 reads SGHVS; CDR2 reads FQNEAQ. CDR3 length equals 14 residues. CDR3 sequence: CASSSRGTHSPLHF. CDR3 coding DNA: TGTGCCAGCAGCTCCAGGGGAACGCATTCACCCCTCCACTTT.

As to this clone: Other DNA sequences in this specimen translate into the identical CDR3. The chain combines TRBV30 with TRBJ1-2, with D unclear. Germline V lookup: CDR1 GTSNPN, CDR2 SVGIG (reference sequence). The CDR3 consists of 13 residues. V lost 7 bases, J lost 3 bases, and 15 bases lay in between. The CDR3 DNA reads TGTGCCTTAAATTCGGGGTCTCACTATGGCTACACCTTC. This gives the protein CALNSGSHYGYTF.

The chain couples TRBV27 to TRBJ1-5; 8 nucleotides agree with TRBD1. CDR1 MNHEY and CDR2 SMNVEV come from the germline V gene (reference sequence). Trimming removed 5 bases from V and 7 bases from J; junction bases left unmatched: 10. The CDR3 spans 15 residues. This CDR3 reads CASSPSGTGLQPQHF. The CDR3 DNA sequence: TGTGCCAGCAGTCCATCCGGGACAGGTCTCCAGCCCCAGCATTTT.

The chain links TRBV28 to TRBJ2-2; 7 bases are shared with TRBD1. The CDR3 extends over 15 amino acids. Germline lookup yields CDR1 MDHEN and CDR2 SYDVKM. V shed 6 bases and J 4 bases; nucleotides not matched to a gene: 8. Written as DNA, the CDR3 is TGTGCCAGCAGAACACAGGGGATGAGCACCGGGGAGCTGTTTTTT. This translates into CASRTQGMSTGELFF. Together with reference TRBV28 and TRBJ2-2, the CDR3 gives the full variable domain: DVKVTQSSRYLVKRTGEKVFLECVQDMDHENMFWYRQDPGLGLRLIYFSYDVKMKEKGDIPEGYSVSREKKERFSLILESASTNQTSMYLCASRTQGMSTGELFFGEGSRLTVL.

CDR3 nucleotides: TGTGCCAGCAGACCGGGACAGAATTCACCCCTCCACTTT. This codes for CASRPGQNSPLHF. The genes are TRBV12-3 or TRBV12-4 and TRBJ1-6; 7 nucleotides agree with TRBD1. With 6 bases clipped from V and 7 bases from J, the junction kept 3 bases outside the gene matches. The CDR3 has 13 amino acids.

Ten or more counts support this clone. CDR3 bases: TGTGCCAGCAGCCGCTCCCCGGGACAGGGATACAATGAGCAGTTCTTC. Residues: CASSRSPGQGYNEQFF. This sequence joins TRBV7-7 and TRBJ2-1; 9 bases line up with TRBD1. V was pared by 5 bases and J by 4 bases, with 9 bases of the junction left unmatched. Germline CDR1 and CDR2: SSHAT and FNYEAQ (reference sequence). This CDR3 is built from 16 residues.

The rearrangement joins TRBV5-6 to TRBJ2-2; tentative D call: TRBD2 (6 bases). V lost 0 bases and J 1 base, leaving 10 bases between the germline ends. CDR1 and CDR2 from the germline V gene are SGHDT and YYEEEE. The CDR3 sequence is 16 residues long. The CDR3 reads CASSLVGGKNTGELFF. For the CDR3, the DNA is TGTGCCAGCAGCTTGGTCGGGGGAAAGAACACCGGGGAGCTGTTTTTT.

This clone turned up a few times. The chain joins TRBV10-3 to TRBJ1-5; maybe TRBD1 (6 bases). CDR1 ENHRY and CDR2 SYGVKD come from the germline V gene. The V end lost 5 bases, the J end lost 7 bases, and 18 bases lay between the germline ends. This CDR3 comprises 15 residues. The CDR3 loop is CAISPAKDRSQPQHF. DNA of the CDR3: TGTGCCATCAGTCCGGCAAAGGACAGAAGCCAGCCCCAGCATTTT.